Each of the 32 T cell receptor beta chains below was sequenced from the same sample in a study of T cell repertoires in cytomegalovirus infection. TCRdb fed the reads into MiXCR, producing one record per CDR3 protein. This sample carries 150,000 to 200,000 distinct CDR3 sequences, over 13% of them seen once, and the ten largest clones take around 27%. The source material was PBMCs. The receptors here all came from a human donor in good health (CMV status not recorded). Some clones in this sample may be carry-over from other donors' samples.

This clonotype was seen only a few times. The chain is built from TRBV6-2 or TRBV6-3 and TRBJ2-1; TRBD2 aligns across 10 bases. CDR1 and CDR2 from the germline V gene are MNHEY and SVGEGT. V gave up 7 bases and J gave up 7 bases; unmatched junction bases: 7. The CDR3 has 14 amino acids. This chain's CDR3 is CASTLAGVGNEQFF. DNA of the CDR3: TGTGCCAGCACCCTAGCGGGAGTTGGTAATGAGCAGTTCTTC.

This chain joins TRBV20-1 and TRBJ1-1; TRBD1 might be the D (6 bases). The CDR3 extends over 13 amino acids. Trimming removed 3 bases at V and 0 bases at J, with 8 bases between. Germline V gene data show CDR1 as DFQATT and CDR2 as SNEGSKA (reference sequence). The CDR3 sequence is CSARDRMNTEAFF. In DNA form, the CDR3 reads TGCAGTGCTAGGGACAGAATGAACACTGAAGCTTTCTTT.

Only a few counts were recorded for this clonotype. The chain combines TRBV7-2 with TRBJ2-3, with D hard to call. Trimming pared 5 bases from V and 0 bases from J, leaving 12 bases between. The CDR3 is 15 residues long. Germline loops: CDR1 SGHTA, CDR2 FQGNSA. The CDR3 sequence is CASSPQQSSTDTQYF. CDR3 DNA sequence: TGTGCCAGCAGCCCGCAGCAATCTAGCACAGATACGCAGTATTTT.

This clonotype was recorded many times. The chain recombines TRBV28 with TRBJ2-1, with TRBD1 identical over 11 bases. CDR3 length: 16 amino acids. The ends lost 4 bases at V and 10 bases at J; junction bases unmatched: 12. The germline V gene has CDR1 MDHEN and CDR2 SYDVKM. The CDR3 region is CASSSLGLDRGHEQFF. The DNA for the CDR3 is TGTGCCAGCAGTTCTCTTGGCTTGGACAGGGGGCACGAGCAGTTCTTC.

This clonotype turned up a few times. This sequence joins TRBV10-3 and TRBJ1-2; 9 bases map to TRBD1. The CDR3 consists of 13 residues. Germline CDR1 ENHRY, CDR2 SYGVKD. V was clipped by 11 bases and J by 0 bases; unmatched bases: 4. The CDR3 here is CALGQGTNYGYTF. Here the CDR3 DNA reads TGTGCCCTCGGACAGGGGACTAACTATGGCTACACCTTC.

This clonotype was seen more than once but under ten times. V gene TRBV29-1 combines with J gene TRBJ1-1; 7 bases agree with TRBD1. The CDR3 has 13 residues. Germline loops: CDR1 SQVTM, CDR2 ANQGSEA. V shed 4 bases and J 5 bases; nucleotides not matched to a gene: 7. CDR3: CSVGAGGLTEAFF. In nucleotides, the CDR3 is TGCAGCGTTGGGGCAGGGGGACTAACTGAAGCTTTCTTT.

This clonotype was detected ten times or more. V and J are TRBV7-2 and TRBJ2-7, with a weak D call TRBD1 (6 bases). Between the trimmed V and J ends, which lost 6 bases and 5 bases, there was a span of 8 bases. The CDR3 consists of 11 residues. CDR1 and CDR2 from the germline V gene are SGHTA and FQGNSA. CDR3 in DNA: TGTGCCAGCAGAGGGGGAAACGAGCAGTACTTC. This translates into CASRGGNEQYF.

Many counts were recorded for this clonotype. CDR3: CASSSGQGGLMWPQHF. The CDR3 DNA follows: TGTGCCAGCAGTTCCGGACAGGGTGGATTAATGTGGCCCCAGCATTTT. V is TRBV27 and J is TRBJ1-5; 8 positions agree with TRBD1. Per the germline V gene, CDR1 is MNHEY and CDR2 is SMNVEV (reference sequence). This CDR3 is 16 amino acids long. V shed 4 bases and J 9 bases; nucleotides not matched to a gene: 14.

At least ten counts were recorded for this clonotype. The chain couples TRBV12-3 or TRBV12-4 to TRBJ1-5, with D maybe TRBD1 (5 bases). Trimming pared 2 bases from V and 1 base from J, leaving 15 bases between. The CDR3 extends over 17 amino acids. In DNA, the CDR3 is TGTGCCAGCAGTTTAAAGATGGCAGGGATAAGCAATCAGCCCCAGCATTTT. This codes for CASSLKMAGISNQPQHF.

In its sample, this clonotype was seen a few times. The rearrangement uses TRBV29-1 and TRBJ2-1, with 9 bases that match TRBD1. The CDR3 has 15 residues. V dropped 6 bases and J dropped 5; count of bases not matched to a gene: 11. Per the germline V gene, CDR1 is SQVTM and CDR2 is ANQGSEA. CDR3 in amino acids: CSVHSGTGTDNEQFF. CDR3 in DNA: TGCAGCGTCCACTCCGGGACAGGGACGGACAATGAGCAGTTCTTC.

This clonotype was detected once. V and J are TRBV3-1 and TRBJ2-7; maybe TRBD1 (6 bases). The CDR3 is 14 residues long. V gave up 1 base and J gave up 6 bases, with 13 bases separating them. Germline V gene data show CDR1 as LGHDT and CDR2 as YNNKEL (reference sequence). DNA for the CDR3: TGTGCCAGCAGCCAAGGGATACAGGGAACCGAGCAGTACTTC. Amino acid sequence: CASSQGIQGTEQYF.

The CDR3 DNA is TGTGCCAGCTCACCCGTCGGGCCACACGGGAAGCAGCCCCAGCATTTT. Protein: CASSPVGPHGKQPQHF. This sequence joins TRBV18 and TRBJ1-5; D not resolved. Germline-derived CDR1 and CDR2 are KGHSH and LQKENI. This CDR3 has 16 amino acids. With 3 bases removed from V and 7 bases from J, the gap between germline ends came to 19 bases. The whole variable domain, filled in from reference TRBV18 and TRBJ1-5, reads NAGVMQNPRHLVRRRGQEARLRCSPMKGHSHVYWYRQLPEEGLKFMVYLQKENIIDESGMPKERFSAEFPKEGPSILRIQQVVRGDSAAYFCASSPVGPHGKQPQHFGDGTRLSIL.

The J gene is TRBJ1-2, the V gene TRBV10-3, with TRBD1 matching over 7 bases. Germline loops: CDR1 ENHRY, CDR2 SYGVKD. Trimming took 7 bases from V and 4 from J; bases not matched to a gene: 12. The CDR3 spans 15 residues. CDR3 protein: CAITEDGRGGYGYTF. The DNA for the CDR3 is TGTGCCATCACCGAGGATGGCAGGGGGGGCTATGGCTACACCTTC.

This clonotype was seen a few times. The rearrangement links TRBV28 to TRBJ1-5; D might be TRBD1 (5 bases). V lost 7 bases, J lost 4 bases, and 17 bases lay in between. Germline V gene data show CDR1 as MDHEN and CDR2 as SYDVKM. The CDR3 spans 15 residues. CDR3 protein: CASKKGRAINQPQHF. For the CDR3, the DNA is TGTGCCAGCAAAAAAGGCAGGGCGATTAATCAGCCCCAGCATTTT.

This clonotype was detected a few times. The rearrangement links TRBV23-1 to TRBJ2-1, with 8 bases aligning to TRBD2. Being an ORF, TRBV23-1 has a function that is uncertain. The CDR3 runs to 17 residues. The ends lost 7 bases at V and 6 bases at J; junction bases unmatched: 17. CDR3 sequence (DNA): TGCGCCAGCACTACGAATGTAAACGGGAGGGCCTCCAATGAGCAGTTCTTC. It codes for CASTTNVNGRASNEQFF.

This clonotype was picked up many times. CDR3 coding DNA: TGTGCCAGCAGCTCCGGGACAGCAACGCAAGTAATCCACTATGGCTACACCTTC. Residues: CASSSGTATQVIHYGYTF. V gene TRBV7-8 combines with J gene TRBJ1-2; 7 nucleotides line up with TRBD1. Germline-derived CDR1 and CDR2 are SGHVS and FQNEAQ. V lost 4 bases, J lost 3 bases, and 17 bases stayed unmatched. This CDR3 has 18 amino acids.

This clonotype was seen repeatedly, ten times or more. The V gene is TRBV7-2, the J gene TRBJ1-3; TRBD1 aligns across 7 bases. V lost 5 bases, J lost 2 bases, and 3 bases stayed unmatched. Germline CDR1 is SGHTA and CDR2 is FQGNSA. The length of the CDR3 is 14 residues. The CDR3 here is CASSPDRAGNTIYF. Written as DNA, the CDR3 is TGTGCCAGCAGCCCTGACAGGGCTGGAAACACCATATATTTT.

This clonotype was observed many times. The chain uses TRBV27 and TRBJ2-7, with D possibly matching TRBD2 (6 bases). Between the trimmed V and J ends, which lost 8 bases and 3 bases, there was a span of 14 bases. The CDR3 is 13 amino acids. From germline, CDR1 is MNHEY and CDR2 SMNVEV (reference sequence). CDR3 loop: CASARGRFYEQYF. Here the CDR3 DNA reads TGTGCCAGCGCGCGGGGCAGGTTCTACGAGCAGTACTTC.

This clonotype appeared many times. The chain employs TRBV2 and TRBJ1-1; D remains ambiguous. V lost 7 bases to trimming and J lost 4 bases, with 19 bases between them. Germline-derived CDR1 and CDR2 are SNHLY and FYNNEI. The CDR3 runs 15 residues. The CDR3 DNA follows: TGTGCCAGCACCCCATACCAGATGGGAAGCACTGAAGCTTTCTTT. It is translated as CASTPYQMGSTEAFF.

This clonotype was seen a few times. The chain uses TRBV20-1 and TRBJ2-7, with TRBD1 matching over 7 bases. The CDR3 runs to 13 residues. Germline CDR1 and CDR2: DFQATT and SNEGSKA (reference sequence). The V and J ends lost 4 bases and 4 bases, in that order; junction bases with no gene match: 7. CDR3 nucleotides: TGCAGTGCTAAACCGACAGGGTGGTACGAGCAGTACTTC. Translated, it gives CSAKPTGWYEQYF.

A few counts support this clonotype. For the CDR3, the DNA is TGTGCCAGCAGCCCCTTGGTCACAGGGGCAATCTCTGGGGCCAACGTCCTGACTTTC. Its translation: CASSPLVTGAISGANVLTF. The chain carries TRBV6-5 and TRBJ2-6; 7 bases align to TRBD1. The V gene end was trimmed by 6 bases and the J gene end by 0 bases; junction bases not matched to a gene: 14. Germline V gene lookup returns CDR1 MNHEY and CDR2 SVGAGI. CDR3 length: 19 amino acids.

The rearrangement links TRBV7-3 to TRBJ2-6, with no clear D. CDR1 is SGHTA, CDR2 FQGTGA, per germline. The V end lost 5 bases, the J end lost 1 base, and 12 bases lay between the germline ends. This CDR3 is built from 16 residues. The CDR3 region has the DNA TGTGCCAGCAGCCCCGTCGTGAGATCTGGGGCCAACGTCCTGACTTTC. Translated, it gives CASSPVVRSGANVLTF.

CDR3 sequence reads: CATSDLTAGGRTGELFF. In DNA form, the CDR3 reads TGTGCCACCAGTGATTTGACAGCGGGAGGGAGAACCGGGGAGCTGTTTTTT. The chain links TRBV24-1 to TRBJ2-2; 10 bases agree with TRBD2. There are 17 residues in the CDR3. Trimming cost V 0 bases and J 5 bases; bases outside gene matches: 5. Looked up from germline, CDR1 is KGHDR and CDR2 is SFDVKD.

This clonotype was found many times. This chain links TRBV7-9 with TRBJ2-1, with D perhaps matching TRBD2 (6 bases). CDR3 length equals 12 residues. The V end lost 1 base, the J end lost 9 bases, and 7 bases lay between the germline ends. Germline-derived CDR1 and CDR2 are SEHNR and FQNEAQ (reference sequence). The CDR3 DNA sequence: TGTGCCAGCAGCTTAGGGCGGGGTGAGCAGTTCTTC. Amino acid sequence: CASSLGRGEQFF.

This clonotype was seen repeatedly, ten times or more. The V and J genes are TRBV7-9 and TRBJ2-7; D unresolved. V lost 3 bases, J lost 2 bases, and 11 bases lay in between. This CDR3 contains 14 residues. CDR1 is SEHNR, CDR2 FQNEAQ, per germline (reference sequence). For the CDR3, the DNA is TGTGCCAGCAGCTTGATCGGTGGGGCCTACGAGCAGTACTTC. Amino acid sequence: CASSLIGGAYEQYF.

Many counts were recorded for this clonotype. The V gene is TRBV7-2, the J gene TRBJ2-2; D unresolved. Germline V gene sequence: CDR1 SGHTA, CDR2 FQGNSA. Trimming took 7 bases from V and 1 from J, leaving 13 bases between them. The CDR3 has 15 residues. The CDR3 loop reads CASTRAPVNTGELFF. The CDR3 DNA follows: TGTGCCAGCACCCGGGCCCCAGTGAACACCGGGGAGCTGTTTTTT.

This clonotype was counted a few times. The chain's CDR3 is CASSPLGREETQYF. The CDR3 coding sequence is TGTGCCAGCAGCCCACTAGGGCGAGAAGAGACCCAGTACTTC. The chain joins TRBV7-2 to TRBJ2-5; tentatively, D is TRBD2 (5 bases). This CDR3 region has 14 residues. The ends were cut back, 5 bases at V and 3 bases at J, with 13 bases in the middle. The germline gives CDR1 SGHTA, CDR2 FQGNSA.

This clonotype was seen ten or more times. V usage is TRBV7-9 and J usage is TRBJ2-7; 7 bases agree with TRBD1. This CDR3 has 16 residues. From germline, CDR1 is SEHNR and CDR2 FQNEAQ (reference sequence). After removal of 5 bases from V and 2 bases from J, the junction contained 12 bases not matched to a gene. CDR3 sequence reads: CASSHKEGQQAYEQYF. The CDR3, as DNA: TGTGCCAGCAGCCACAAAGAGGGACAGCAGGCCTACGAGCAGTACTTC.

Many counts were recorded for this clonotype. The chain uses TRBV20-1 and TRBJ2-3, with 9 bases that match TRBD2. Trimming took 5 bases from V and 6 from J; bases not matched to a gene: 3. Germline V CDR1 and CDR2: DFQATT, SNEGSKA (reference sequence). The CDR3 runs to 12 residues. CDR3 residues: CSARTSADTQYF. DNA of the CDR3: TGCAGTGCTCGGACTAGCGCCGATACGCAGTATTTT.

The chain links TRBV6-2 or TRBV6-3 to TRBJ2-5; 8 nucleotides align to TRBD1. The germline V gene has CDR1 MNHEY and CDR2 SVGEGT. The CDR3 is 13 residues long. After removal of 5 bases from V and 7 bases from J, the junction contained 6 bases not matched to a gene. The CDR3 DNA is TGTGCCAGCAGTCCCGGACAGGGAGGGACCCAGTACTTC. This encodes CASSPGQGGTQYF.

V is TRBV6-2 or TRBV6-3 and J is TRBJ2-1; D is ambiguous. The CDR3 covers 19 residues. With 2 bases removed from V and 0 bases from J, the gap between germline ends came to 20 bases. From germline, CDR1 is MNHEY and CDR2 SVGEGT. CDR3 in amino acids: CASSYPPAPTLSSYNEQFF. In DNA, the CDR3 is TGTGCCAGCAGTTACCCCCCTGCCCCAACGCTAAGCTCCTACAATGAGCAGTTCTTC.

The genes are TRBV2 and TRBJ2-1; D not resolved. Germline values: CDR1 SNHLY, CDR2 FYNNEI. V was clipped by 4 bases and J by 12 bases, with 7 bases between them. The CDR3 is 10 amino acids. The CDR3 DNA is TGTGCCAGCAGTGGAACGCGGCAGTTCTTC. Its translation: CASSGTRQFF. The full variable domain, with the rest looked up from reference TRBV2 and TRBJ2-1, is EPEVTQTPSHQVTQMGQEVILRCVPISNHLYFYWYRQILGQKVEFLVSFYNNEISEKSEIFDDQFSVERPDGSNFTLKIRSTKLEDSAMYFCASSGTRQFFGPGTRLTVL.